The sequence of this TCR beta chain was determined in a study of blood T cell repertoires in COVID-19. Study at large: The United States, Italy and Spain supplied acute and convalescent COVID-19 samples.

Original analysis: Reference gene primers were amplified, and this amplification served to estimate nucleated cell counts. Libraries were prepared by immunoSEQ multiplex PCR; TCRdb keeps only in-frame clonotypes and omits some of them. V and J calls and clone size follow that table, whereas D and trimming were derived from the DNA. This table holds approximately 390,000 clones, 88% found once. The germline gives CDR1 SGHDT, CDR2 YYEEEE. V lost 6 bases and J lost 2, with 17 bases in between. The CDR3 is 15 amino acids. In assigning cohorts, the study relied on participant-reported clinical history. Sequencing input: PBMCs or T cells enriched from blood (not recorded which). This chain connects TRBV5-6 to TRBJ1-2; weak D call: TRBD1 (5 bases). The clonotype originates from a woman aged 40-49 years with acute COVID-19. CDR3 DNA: TGTGCCAGCACCCTAATCATCGACAGAAACTATGGCTACACCTTC. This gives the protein CASTLIIDRNYGYTF.